This TCR beta chain was obtained from a study of OX40 agonist ivuxolimab in advanced cancers. Study observations and caveats: Relatively little clonal expansion, among the lowest observed, appeared in partial responders at 0.1-3.0 mg/kg. Among T cells, CD8+ cells averaged more expanded clones than CD4+ cells. A proportion of nonresponders additionally exhibited low normalized T-cell clonal expansion.

Blood was sampled at baseline, cycle 4 day 1, and cycle 7 day 1. Measured with immunoSEQ multiplex PCR; TCRdb has only the in-frame clones, and not every one. The table lists some 150,000 clones, 90% of them singletons, with 0.85% to 1.4% in the top ten. To note about this clone: Its antigen is unidentified.

Per germline, CDR1 SGHRS and CDR2 YFSETQ. This CDR3 has 16 amino acids. V lost 4 bases to trimming and J lost 1 base, with 17 bases between them. The V call is TRBV5-1, the J call TRBJ1-2; possible D gene TRBD1, 6 bases. The sequence derives from an adult with an advanced solid tumor such as melanoma, head and neck, liver or kidney cancer. The input for sequencing was CD4+ or CD8+ T cells sorted from blood, taken in a trial of the OX40 agonist ivuxolimab. CDR3 sequence: CASSTSPGQFNYGYTF. DNA of the CDR3: TGCGCCAGCAGCACGAGCCCCGGACAGTTTAACTATGGCTACACCTTC.